Listed here is a single T cell receptor beta chain. The antigen is undetermined. The assay was immunoSEQ multiplex PCR, and TCRdb's table has in-frame clones only and misses some. The sample yields about 64,000 clones, more than 80% seen once. The sample is drawn from a study of T cells in localized non-small cell lung cancer. Broader study findings: Paired adjacent lung recovered a median roughly 56 of the top 100 tumor clones. Analysis by sequencing included only one tumor region, so heterogeneity remains possible. Greater blood T cell density accompanied longer overall survival. Highest T cell clonality was seen in uninvolved adjacent lung, surpassing that measured in tumor.

Sequenced here: PBMCs, sampled before any cancer treatment. This receptor was identified in a man aged 40-75 years with stage II lung adenocarcinoma.

The CDR3 bases are TGTGCCAGCAGCTTAGGGGGCTGGGGAGCCCAAGAGACCCAGTACTTC. Its translation: CASSLGGWGAQETQYF. The V gene is TRBV7-2, the J gene TRBJ2-5, with D possibly being TRBD1 or TRBD2 (5 bases each). The ends were cut back, 1 base at V and 1 base at J, with 13 bases in the middle. This CDR3 region has 16 residues. Germline CDR1 is SGHTA and CDR2 is FQGNSA.